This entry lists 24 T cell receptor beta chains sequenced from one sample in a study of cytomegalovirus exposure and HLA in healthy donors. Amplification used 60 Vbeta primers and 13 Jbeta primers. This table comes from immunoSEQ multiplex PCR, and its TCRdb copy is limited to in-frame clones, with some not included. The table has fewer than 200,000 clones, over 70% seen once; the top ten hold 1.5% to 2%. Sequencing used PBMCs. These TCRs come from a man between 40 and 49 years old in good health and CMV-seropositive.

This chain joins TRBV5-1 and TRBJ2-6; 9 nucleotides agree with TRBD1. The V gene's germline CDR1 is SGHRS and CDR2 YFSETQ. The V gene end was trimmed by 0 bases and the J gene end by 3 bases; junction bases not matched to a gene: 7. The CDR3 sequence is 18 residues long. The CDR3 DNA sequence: TGCGCCAGCAGCTTGGTGGACAGGGGAAGGGTTGGGGCCAACGTCCTGACTTTC. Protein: CASSLVDRGRVGANVLTF. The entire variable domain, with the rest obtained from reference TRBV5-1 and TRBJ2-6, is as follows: KAGVTQTPRYLIKTRGQQVTLSCSPISGHRSVSWYQQTPGQGLQFLFEYFSETQRNKGNFPGRFSGRQFSNSRSEMNVSTLELGDSALYLCASSLVDRGRVGANVLTFGAGSRLTVL.

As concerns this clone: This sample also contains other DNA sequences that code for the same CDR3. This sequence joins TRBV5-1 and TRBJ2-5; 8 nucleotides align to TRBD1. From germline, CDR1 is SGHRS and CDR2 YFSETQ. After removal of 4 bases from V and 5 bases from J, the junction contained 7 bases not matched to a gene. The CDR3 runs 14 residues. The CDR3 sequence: CASSPGTGGETQYF. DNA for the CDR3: TGCGCCAGCAGCCCCGGGACAGGCGGGGAGACCCAGTACTTC.

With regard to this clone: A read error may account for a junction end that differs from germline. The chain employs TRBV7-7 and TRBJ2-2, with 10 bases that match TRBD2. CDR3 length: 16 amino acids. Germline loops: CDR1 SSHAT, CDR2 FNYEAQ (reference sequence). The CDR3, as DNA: TGTGCTAGCAGCGTTAGCGGGAGGCCGAACACCGGGGAGCTGTTTTTT. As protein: CASSVSGRPNTGELFF.

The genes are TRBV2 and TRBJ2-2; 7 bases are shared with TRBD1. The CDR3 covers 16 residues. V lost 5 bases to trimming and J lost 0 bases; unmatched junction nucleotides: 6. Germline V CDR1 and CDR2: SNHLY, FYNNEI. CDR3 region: CASSQQGIPNTGELFF. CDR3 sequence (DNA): TGTGCCAGCAGTCAACAGGGGATACCGAACACCGGGGAGCTGTTTTTT.

The CDR3 DNA sequence: TGTGCCAGCAGTTTTCCCGGACAGACCTATGGCTACACCTTC. As protein: CASSFPGQTYGYTF. The genes are TRBV28 and TRBJ1-2, with a tentative D call TRBD1 (6 bases). The CDR3 extends over 14 amino acids. The V end was cut by 3 bases, the J end by 4 bases, with 12 bases between. Germline values: CDR1 MDHEN, CDR2 SYDVKM.

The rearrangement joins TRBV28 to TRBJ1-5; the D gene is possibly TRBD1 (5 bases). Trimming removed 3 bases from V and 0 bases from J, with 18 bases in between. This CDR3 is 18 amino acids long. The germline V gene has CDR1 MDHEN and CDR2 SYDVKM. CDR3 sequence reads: CASSFGDSQGNSNQPQHF. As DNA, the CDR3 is TGTGCCAGCAGTTTTGGAGACAGCCAGGGAAATAGCAATCAGCCCCAGCATTTT.

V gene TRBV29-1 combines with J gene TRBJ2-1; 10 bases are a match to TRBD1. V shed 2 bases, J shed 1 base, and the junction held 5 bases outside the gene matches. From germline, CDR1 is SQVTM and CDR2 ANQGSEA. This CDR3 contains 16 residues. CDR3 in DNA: TGCAGCGTTGAAACCGGGACAGGGGAGTCCTACAATGAGCAGTTCTTC. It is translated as CSVETGTGESYNEQFF.

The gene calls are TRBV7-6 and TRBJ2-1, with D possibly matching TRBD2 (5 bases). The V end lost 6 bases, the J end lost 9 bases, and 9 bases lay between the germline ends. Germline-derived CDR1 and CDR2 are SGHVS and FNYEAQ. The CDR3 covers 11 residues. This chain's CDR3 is CASSQGLEQFF. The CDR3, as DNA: TGTGCCAGCAGTCAAGGACTTGAGCAGTTCTTC.

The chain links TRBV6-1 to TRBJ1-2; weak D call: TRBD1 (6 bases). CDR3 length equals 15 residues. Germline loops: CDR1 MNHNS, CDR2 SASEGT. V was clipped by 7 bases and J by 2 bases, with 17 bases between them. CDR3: CASNGRVGANYGYTF. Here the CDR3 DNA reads TGTGCCAGCAATGGCAGGGTGGGGGCGAACTATGGCTACACCTTC.

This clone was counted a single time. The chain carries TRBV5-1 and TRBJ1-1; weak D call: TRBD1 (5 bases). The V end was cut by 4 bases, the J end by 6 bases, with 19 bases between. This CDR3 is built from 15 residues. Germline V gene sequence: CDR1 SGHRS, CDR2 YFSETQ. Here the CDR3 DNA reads TGCGCCAGCAGCAAAGCGGGAGTAGGGGAGGCTGAAGCTTTCTTT. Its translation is CASSKAGVGEAEAFF.

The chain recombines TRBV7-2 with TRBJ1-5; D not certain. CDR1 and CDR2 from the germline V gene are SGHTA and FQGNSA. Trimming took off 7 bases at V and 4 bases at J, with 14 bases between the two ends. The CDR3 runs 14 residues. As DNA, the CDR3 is TGTGCCAGCAACGACCCAAGCAGGAATCAGCCCCAGCATTTT. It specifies CASNDPSRNQPQHF.

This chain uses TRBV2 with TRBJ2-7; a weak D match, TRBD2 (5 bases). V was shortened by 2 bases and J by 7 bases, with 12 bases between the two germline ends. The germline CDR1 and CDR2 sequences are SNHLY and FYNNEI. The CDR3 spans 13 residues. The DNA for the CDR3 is TGTGCCAGCAGTGAATGGGAGACTACAGAGCAGTACTTC. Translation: CASSEWETTEQYF.

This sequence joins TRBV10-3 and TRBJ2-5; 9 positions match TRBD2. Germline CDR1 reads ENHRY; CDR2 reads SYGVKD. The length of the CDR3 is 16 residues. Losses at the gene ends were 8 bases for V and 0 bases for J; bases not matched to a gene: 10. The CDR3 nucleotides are TGTGCCATCGGGACTAGCTCCCGGGGGGACCAAGAGACCCAGTACTTC. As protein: CAIGTSSRGDQETQYF.

CDR3 coding DNA: TGCGCCAGCAGAGTGGACAGGGTAAAAAGGAACTATGGCTACACCTTC. The encoded protein is CASRVDRVKRNYGYTF. The rearrangement links TRBV10-1 to TRBJ1-2, with 8 positions matching TRBD1. Germline lookup yields CDR1 WNHNN and CDR2 SYGVQD (reference sequence). This CDR3 comprises 16 residues. The V gene end was trimmed by 6 bases and the J gene end by 2 bases; junction bases not matched to a gene: 11.

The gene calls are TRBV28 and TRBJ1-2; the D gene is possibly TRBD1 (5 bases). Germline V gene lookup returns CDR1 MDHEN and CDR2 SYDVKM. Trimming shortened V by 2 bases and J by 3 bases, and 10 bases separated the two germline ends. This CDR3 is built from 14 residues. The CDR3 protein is CASSLGGKDYGYTF. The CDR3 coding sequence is TGTGCCAGCAGTTTAGGGGGGAAAGACTATGGCTACACCTTC.

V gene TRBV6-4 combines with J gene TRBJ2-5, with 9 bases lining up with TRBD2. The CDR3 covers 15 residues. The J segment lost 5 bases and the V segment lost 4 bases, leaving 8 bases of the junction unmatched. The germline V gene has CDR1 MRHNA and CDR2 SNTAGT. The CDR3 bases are TGTGCCAGCAGTGTTAGTAGCGGGGGCCGGGAGACCCAGTACTTC. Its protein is CASSVSSGGRETQYF.

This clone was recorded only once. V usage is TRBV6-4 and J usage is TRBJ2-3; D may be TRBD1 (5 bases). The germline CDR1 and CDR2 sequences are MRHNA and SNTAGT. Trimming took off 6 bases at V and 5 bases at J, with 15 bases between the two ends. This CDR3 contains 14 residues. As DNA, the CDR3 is TGTGCCAGCAGAGAGAAGGGGCCTGGAGATACGCAGTATTTT. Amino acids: CASREKGPGDTQYF.

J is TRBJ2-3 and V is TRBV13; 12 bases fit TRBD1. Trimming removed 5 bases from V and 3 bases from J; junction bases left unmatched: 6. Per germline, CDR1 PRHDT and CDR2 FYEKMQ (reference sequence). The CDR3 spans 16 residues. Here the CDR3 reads CASSVAGQGATDTQYF. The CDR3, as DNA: TGTGCCAGCAGCGTGGCGGGACAGGGGGCGACAGATACGCAGTATTTT.

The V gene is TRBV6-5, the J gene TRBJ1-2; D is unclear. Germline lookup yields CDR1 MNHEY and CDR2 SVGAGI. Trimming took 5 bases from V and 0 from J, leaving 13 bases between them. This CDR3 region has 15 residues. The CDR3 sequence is CASSLQRGANYGYTF. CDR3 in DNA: TGTGCCAGCAGTCTCCAACGGGGAGCTAACTATGGCTACACCTTC.

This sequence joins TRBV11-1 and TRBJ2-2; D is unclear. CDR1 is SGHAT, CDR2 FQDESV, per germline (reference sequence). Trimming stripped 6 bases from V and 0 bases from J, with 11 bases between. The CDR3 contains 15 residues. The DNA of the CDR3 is TGTGCCAGCAGTAAACTGATTTCGAACACCGGGGAGCTGTTTTTT. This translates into CASSKLISNTGELFF.

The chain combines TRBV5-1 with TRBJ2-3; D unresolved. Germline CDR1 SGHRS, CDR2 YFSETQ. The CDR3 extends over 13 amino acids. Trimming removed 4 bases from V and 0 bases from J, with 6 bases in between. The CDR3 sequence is CASSPGSTDTQYF. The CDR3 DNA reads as TGCGCCAGCAGCCCCGGGAGCACAGATACGCAGTATTTT.

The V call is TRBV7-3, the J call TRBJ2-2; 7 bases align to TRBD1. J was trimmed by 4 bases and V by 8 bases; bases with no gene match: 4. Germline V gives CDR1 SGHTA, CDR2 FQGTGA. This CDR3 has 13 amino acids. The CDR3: CASGDRVTGELFF. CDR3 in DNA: TGTGCCAGCGGAGACAGGGTCACCGGGGAGCTGTTTTTT. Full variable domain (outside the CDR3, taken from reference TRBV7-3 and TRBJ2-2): GAGVSQTPSNKVTEKGKYVELRCDPISGHTALYWYRQSLGQGPEFLIYFQGTGAADDSGLPNDRFFAVRPEGSVSTLKIQRTERGDSAVYLCASGDRVTGELFFGEGSRLTVL.

The CDR3 is CASSPGDRLNYGYTF. The CDR3 DNA reads TGCGCCAGCAGCCCGGGGGACAGGTTGAACTATGGCTACACCTTC. The V call is TRBV4-3, the J call TRBJ1-2; TRBD1 aligns across 8 bases. With 4 bases clipped from V and 2 bases from J, the junction kept 6 bases outside the gene matches. The CDR3 sequence is 15 residues long. Germline CDR1 and CDR2: LGHNA and YSLEER.

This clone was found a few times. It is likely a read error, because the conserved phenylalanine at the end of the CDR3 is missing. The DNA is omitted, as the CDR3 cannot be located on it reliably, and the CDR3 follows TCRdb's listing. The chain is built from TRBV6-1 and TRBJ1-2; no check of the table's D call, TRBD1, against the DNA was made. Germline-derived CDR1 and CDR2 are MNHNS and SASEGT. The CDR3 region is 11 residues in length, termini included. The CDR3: CASSAGNDRKD.